Listed here are 23 T cell receptor beta chains from one sample, sequenced in a study of CD8+ T cells in alopecia areata. Scientists pooled cutaneous lymph node cells and sorted them on CD4, CD8alpha, NKG2D, NKG2ACE and other markers. Sequencing templates came from extracted RNA that was reverse transcribed into cDNA. The method was immunoSEQ multiplex PCR; TCRdb's version includes in-frame clones alone and lacks a portion of them. This sample shows about 270,000 clones and no singletons; 0.9% to 1.5% rests with the ten largest. Sequencing was done on a sample of CD4+ T cells sorted from a lymph node. All receptors derive from a C3H/HeJ mouse with alopecia areata. MHC haplotype: H2-k.

Comment on this clone: The genes and germline here are from mouse. The read finishes 4 residues shy of the CDR3 end, and the germline J gene is used to complete it. J is TRBJ2-3 and V is TRBV13-2; no reliable D call. V was cut by 2 bases and J by 0 bases, with 7 bases left in between. This CDR3 has 14 amino acids. The germline V gene encodes CDR1 NNHNN and CDR2 SYGAGS (reference sequence). Partial CDR3 DNA: TGTGCCAGCGGTGAAACAGCTAGTGCAGAA. Protein product: CASGETASAE. The entire CDR3 protein reads CASGETASAETLYF.

With regard to this clone: Gene names are mouse gene names. From the germline J gene comes the end of the CDR3, since the read stops 4 residues before it. The chain has TRBV19 and TRBJ2-3; 12 bases are a match to TRBD2. The CDR3 has 15 amino acids. V shed 5 bases, J shed 4 bases, and the junction held 5 bases outside the gene matches. From germline, CDR1 is FNHDT and CDR2 SITEND (reference sequence). The CDR3 bases that were read are TGTGCCAGCAGCCTCGGGACTGGGGGGCCAGAA. Translated: CASSLGTGGPE. From start to end, the CDR3 is CASSLGTGGPETLYF.

On this clone: Each gene name is a mouse one. CDR3 DNA, as far as it was read: TGTGCCAGCAGTGACCAGGGGGCAGACCAAGAC. Amino acids: CASSDQGADQD. The entire CDR3 is CASSDQGADQDTQYF. V is TRBV13-3 and J is TRBJ2-5; 8 bases match TRBD1. The read falls 4 residues short of the CDR3 end, and the missing part is taken from the germline J gene. Per the germline V gene, CDR1 is NNHDY and CDR2 is SYVADS. The length of the CDR3 is 15 residues. The V and J ends lost 2 bases and 1 base, in that order; junction bases with no gene match: 3.

As regards this clone: Here the gene names and germline are mouse. The read ends 4 residues early relative to the CDR3; the germline J gene fills the gap. Other DNA sequences in this specimen translate into the identical CDR3. This sequence joins TRBV3 and TRBJ2-5; 7 positions match TRBD1. J was trimmed by 1 base and V by 3 bases; bases with no gene match: 1. The CDR3 has 14 amino acids. Germline lookup yields CDR1 SNHLY and CDR2 FYNGKV (reference sequence). Incomplete CDR3 DNA: TGTGCCAGCAGCTTTGACAGGGACCAAGAC. It specifies CASSFDRDQD. Given in full, the CDR3 is CASSFDRDQDTQYF. The complete variable domain, with remaining parts taken from reference TRBV3 and TRBJ2-5, reads GPKVLQIPSHQIIDMGQMVTLNCDPVSNHLYFYWYKQILGQQMEFLVNFYNGKVMEKSKLFKDQFSVERPDGSYFTLKIQPTALEDSAVYFCASSFDRDQDTQYFGPGTRLLVL.

This clone has just a few counts. Germline and genes here are mouse. CDR3 amino acids: CASKRTGNTGQLYF. The sequenced CDR3 bases are TGTGCCAGCAAAAGGACAGGGAACACCGGG. The chain has TRBV13-1 and TRBJ2-2; 8 bases line up with TRBD1. The CDR3 end lies 4 residues beyond the end of the read and is filled in from the germline J gene. The CDR3 runs 14 residues. Germline lookup yields CDR1 NSHNY and CDR2 SYGAGN. J lost 2 bases, V lost 6 bases, and 3 bases had no gene match.

This clone was seen a few times. Gene names follow the mouse nomenclature. The read gets to within 4 residues of the CDR3 end, and the germline J gene fills in the rest. Other DNA sequences in the same sample also yield this CDR3. The chain employs TRBV5 and TRBJ2-5, with 9 bases aligning to TRBD1. CDR3 length: 14 residues. Germline CDR1 LGHNA, CDR2 YNLKQL (reference sequence). This chain's CDR3 is CASSPGTGKDTQYF. The CDR3 bases that were read are TGTGCCAGCAGCCCCGGGACAGGGAAAGAC.

The sample holds a few counts of this clone. Mouse germline and gene names are used. From the germline J gene comes the end of the CDR3, since the read stops 4 residues before it. This chain joins TRBV5 and TRBJ2-1, with 10 bases aligning to TRBD2. In germline, CDR1 is LGHNA, CDR2 YNLKQL (reference sequence). This CDR3 has 16 amino acids. The sequenced part of the CDR3 DNA is TGTGCCAGCAGCCAAGCCCCTGGGGGGGCGCTCGCT. Encoded protein: CASSQAPGGALA. The full-length CDR3 reads as CASSQAPGGALAEQFF.

As for this clone: Gene names follow the mouse nomenclature. The read finishes 4 residues shy of the CDR3 end, and the germline J gene is used to complete it. Other nucleotide sequences in the sample specify the same CDR3. This chain joins TRBV19 and TRBJ2-2; the match to TRBD2 covers 7 bases. Germline V CDR1 and CDR2: FNHDT, SITEND (reference sequence). CDR3 length: 15 residues. Trimming at V came to 0 bases and at J to 1 base, leaving 0 bases not matched to a gene. The part of the CDR3 DNA that was read is TGTGCCAGCAGTATAGCTGGGGGAAACACCGGG. Protein sequence: CASSIAGGNTG. The full CDR3 is CASSIAGGNTGQLYF.

In this sample, this clone turned up a few times. The gene names here belong to mouse. The read ends 4 residues before the CDR3 terminus; that terminus is restored from the germline J gene. The chain recombines TRBV19 with TRBJ2-5; perhaps TRBD2 as D (6 bases). There are 15 residues in the CDR3. Germline V gene sequence: CDR1 FNHDT, CDR2 SITEND (reference sequence). V was clipped by 3 bases and J by 1 base, with 12 bases between them. The CDR3 protein is CASSNYRLDQDTQYF. The CDR3 DNA, read in part, is TGTGCCAGCAGTAATTACCGACTGGACCAAGAC.

This clone was counted a few times. Mouse gene names and germline throughout. Here the CDR3 reads CASTAGLGGSETLYF. CDR3 DNA (partial): TGTGCCAGCACCGCGGGACTGGGGGGGTCAGAA. J is TRBJ2-3 and V is TRBV19; 13 nucleotides line up with TRBD2. The CDR3 extends 4 residues past the end of the read, so its final part is completed from the germline J gene. Germline values: CDR1 FNHDT, CDR2 SITEND (reference sequence). The CDR3 covers 15 residues. After removal of 6 bases from V and 4 bases from J, the junction contained 5 bases not matched to a gene.

This clone has just a few counts. Genes here carry mouse names. The read comes to an end 3 residues before the CDR3 does, leaving the germline J gene to fill in the end. The rearrangement joins TRBV5 to TRBJ1-6, with D perhaps matching TRBD1 (5 bases). TRBJ1-6 is an ORF; its function is uncertain. There are 15 residues in the CDR3. Looked up from germline, CDR1 is LGHNA and CDR2 is YNLKQL (reference sequence). Trimming stripped 4 bases from V and 3 bases from J, with 10 bases between. CDR3 DNA (partial): TGTGCCAGCAGCCCGACAGAGAGCTATAATTCGCCC. The encoded protein is CASSPTESYNSP. The complete CDR3 protein is CASSPTESYNSPLYF.

This clone was seen ten or more times. The listed genes are named as in mouse. The read finishes 4 residues shy of the CDR3 end, and the germline J gene is used to complete it. Other DNA sequences in this specimen translate into the identical CDR3. The V call is TRBV13-1, the J call TRBJ1-2; maybe TRBD1 (6 bases). CDR1 and CDR2 (germline): NSHNY, SYGAGN. CDR3 size: 13 residues. Trimming pared 5 bases from V and 0 bases from J, leaving 8 bases between. CDR3 loop: CASRDSANSDYTF. CDR3 bases read: TGTGCCAGCAGGGACAGTGCAAACTCC.

A few counts support this clone. Germline and genes: mouse. The CDR3 end falls 4 residues outside the read, so it is completed with the germline J gene. The chain carries TRBV5 and TRBJ2-3, with TRBD2 matching 7 bases. Germline CDR1 LGHNA, CDR2 YNLKQL (reference sequence). The CDR3 covers 15 residues. Trimming cost V 5 bases and J 0 bases; bases outside gene matches: 5. CDR3 bases read: TGTGCCAGCAGCAAGACTGGGTTTAGTGCAGAA. Its translation: CASSKTGFSAE. The complete CDR3 sequence is CASSKTGFSAETLYF.

To note about this clone: Gene names are mouse gene names. The CDR3 sequence is CASSDPRDWVNTLYF. CDR3 DNA, as far as it was read: TGTGCCAGCAGTGATCCCCGGGACTGGGTAAAC. V and J are TRBV13-1 and TRBJ2-4; 9 bases match TRBD2. The CDR3 extends 4 residues past the end of the read, so its final part is completed from the germline J gene. This CDR3 spans 15 amino acids. Germline V gives CDR1 NSHNY, CDR2 SYGAGN.

A few counts support this clone. Gene names and germline match the mouse. The read falls 4 residues short of the CDR3 end, and the missing part is taken from the germline J gene. The chain uses TRBV13-2 and TRBJ2-1; D may be TRBD1 (6 bases). The CDR3 spans 15 residues. The V gene's germline CDR1 is NNHNN and CDR2 SYGAGS (reference sequence). Trimming removed 3 bases at V and 0 bases at J, with 10 bases between. This CDR3 is CASGAAGVNYAEQFF. Incomplete CDR3 DNA: TGTGCCAGCGGTGCCGCAGGGGTTAACTATGCT.

In this sample, this clone turned up many times. The gene names here belong to mouse. The read finishes 4 residues shy of the CDR3 end, and the germline J gene is used to complete it. The rearrangement uses TRBV17 and TRBJ2-5, with D unclear. The CDR3 is 14 amino acids. From germline, CDR1 is MNHDT and CDR2 YYDKIL. Trimming pared 4 bases from V and 0 bases from J, leaving 8 bases between. The DNA read from the CDR3 is TGTGCTAGCAGTAAACAGATTAACCAAGAC. Protein product: CASSKQINQD. The full CDR3 protein is CASSKQINQDTQYF.

On this clone: Mouse gene names apply. The CDR3 goes on 4 residues after the read ends, and that part is filled in from the germline J gene. V usage is TRBV5 and J usage is TRBJ2-5, with TRBD2 identical over 7 bases. The CDR3 totals 17 residues. The germline V gene has CDR1 LGHNA and CDR2 YNLKQL (reference sequence). After removal of 0 bases from V and 0 bases from J, the junction contained 6 bases not matched to a gene. The sequenced part of the CDR3 DNA is TGTGCCAGCAGCCAAGATCCCGGGGGGGGGAACCAAGAC. Its translation is CASSQDPGGGNQD. The entire CDR3 reads CASSQDPGGGNQDTQYF.

This clone was recorded a few times. The gene names here belong to mouse. The read terminates 4 residues ahead of where the CDR3 ends, so the germline J gene completes it. The rearrangement joins TRBV13-3 to TRBJ2-3; TRBD2 matches at 9 bases. The CDR3 has 17 amino acids. Germline-derived CDR1 and CDR2 are NNHDY and SYVADS. With V trimmed by 0 bases and J by 0 bases, 5 bases remained unmatched. CDR3 loop: CASSDAGGVPSAETLYF. The sequenced part of the CDR3 DNA is TGTGCCAGCAGTGATGCTGGGGGGGTCCCTAGTGCAGAA.

This clone was counted a few times. Gene names follow the mouse nomenclature. The CDR3 extends 4 residues past the end of the read, so its final part is completed from the germline J gene. Other DNA sequences from this sample encode an identical CDR3 as well. The V gene is TRBV13-1, the J gene TRBJ2-1; 11 bases align to TRBD2. CDR1 and CDR2 (germline): NSHNY, SYGAGN. The CDR3 loop spans 15 amino acids. The covered CDR3 bases are TGTGCCAGCAGTGACGAACTGGGGGGGCGAGCT. As protein: CASSDELGGRA. The whole CDR3 sequence reads CASSDELGGRAEQFF.

Concerning this clone: Gene labels here are mouse ones. The read stops 4 residues short of the end of the CDR3; the missing end is completed from the germline J gene. Other DNA sequences in this sample translate to the same CDR3. V gene TRBV1 combines with J gene TRBJ2-1; 7 bases agree with TRBD2. The length of the CDR3 is 14 residues. Trimming at V came to 0 bases and at J to 6 bases, leaving 2 bases not matched to a gene. Germline CDR1 and CDR2: NSQYPW and LRSPGD (reference sequence). The part of the CDR3 DNA that was read is TGCACCTGCAGTGCAGACTGGGGGTCTGCT. Its translation: CTCSADWGSA. The full-length CDR3 reads as CTCSADWGSAEQFF. Together with reference TRBV1 and TRBJ2-1, the CDR3 gives the full variable domain: VTLLEQNPRWRLVPRGQAVNLRCILKNSQYPWMSWYQQDLQKQLQWLFTLRSPGDKEVKSLPGADYLATRVTDTELRLQVANMSQGRTLYCTCSADWGSAEQFFGPGTRLTVL.

About this clone itself: Mouse gene names apply. The read terminates 4 residues ahead of where the CDR3 ends, so the germline J gene completes it. This chain joins TRBV13-3 and TRBJ2-3; D gene unclear. The germline V and J ends were trimmed by 4 bases and 2 bases, with 5 bases remaining between them. The CDR3 loop spans 12 amino acids. Germline assignment: CDR1 NNHDY and CDR2 SYVADS. The covered CDR3 bases are TGTGCCAGCAGTATACTTGCAGAA. Translating it yields CASSILAE. The full CDR3 protein is CASSILAETLYF.

This clone was observed a handful of times. One base away lies a much larger clone, so this may be a sequencing read error. Gene names follow the mouse nomenclature. From the germline J gene comes the end of the CDR3, since the read stops 4 residues before it. The sample contains more than one DNA sequence encoding this CDR3. The chain combines TRBV19 with TRBJ2-5; TRBD2 agrees at 10 bases. The CDR3 length is 13 residues. From germline, CDR1 is FNHDT and CDR2 SITEND (reference sequence). The covered CDR3 bases are TGTGCCAGCAGCGGGACTGGGGAAGAC. Translation gives CASSGTGED. The full CDR3 protein is CASSGTGEDTQYF.

This clone was detected many times. Here the gene names and germline are mouse. The read is 4 residues too short to cover the CDR3 end, so that end is filled in from the germline J gene. This chain joins TRBV13-1 and TRBJ2-7, with 8 bases fitting TRBD1. The CDR3 has 13 residues. In germline, CDR1 is NSHNY, CDR2 SYGAGN. The CDR3 here is CASSVDRVYEQYF. CDR3 DNA, as far as it was read: TGTGCCAGCAGTGTGGACAGGGTATAT.